This TCR beta chain was identified during a study of cytomegalovirus exposure and HLA in healthy donors. Overall study findings and caveats: According to reports, the classifier identified cytomegalovirus status with high specificity and sensitivity. Analysis performed later found more than 15,000 TCR beta sequences associated with HLA alleles at 0.05 false discovery rate. Solely CMV serostatus was available to characterize immune exposure.

Primers included in the PCR were 60 Vbeta and 13 Jbeta primers. Assay used: immunoSEQ multiplex PCR; TCRdb lists only in-frame clones, some missing. The sample carries over 90,000 clones, approximately 70% recorded once. With regard to this clone: The antigen is unknown.

This sequence originates from a woman aged 50 to 60 in good health and CMV-seronegative. Source material: PBMCs.

The CDR3 protein is CASSPGGGVYNEQFF. For the CDR3, the DNA is TGTGCCAGCAGCCCCGGGGGGGGCGTCTACAATGAGCAGTTCTTC. The chain carries TRBV6-1 and TRBJ2-1; 8 bases fit TRBD2. CDR1 MNHNS and CDR2 SASEGT come from the germline V gene. The CDR3 totals 15 residues. Trimming cost V 6 bases and J 3 bases; bases outside gene matches: 7.